The next 16 T cell receptor beta chains were all read from a single sample in a study of early T cells in non-severe SARS-CoV-2 infection. In TCRdb, the 5' RACE reads were re-called with MiXCR into one record per CDR3 protein. The profile shows 55,000 to 70,000 distinct CDR3 sequences, more than 4% of them singletons. Sequenced material: whole blood. The source of these receptors is an adult who was a healthcare worker with PCR-confirmed SARS-CoV-2 infection or an uninfected control (not recorded which).

This clonotype has at least ten counts. The chain is built from TRBV7-2 and TRBJ1-5; a weak D match, TRBD1 (6 bases). Trimming removed 1 base at V and 6 bases at J, with 7 bases between. This CDR3 is 13 amino acids long. CDR1 is SGHTA, CDR2 FQGNSA, per germline. The CDR3 DNA follows: TGTGCCAGCAGCTTAGAACAGGGTCAGCCCCAGCATTTT. It specifies CASSLEQGQPQHF.

This clonotype has only a few counts. This rearrangement joins TRBV29-1 to TRBJ2-2, with 10 bases matching TRBD2. Germline CDR1 reads SQVTM; CDR2 reads ANQGSEA. The length of the CDR3 is 14 residues. The V segment lost 6 bases and the J segment 0 bases; nucleotides outside the gene matches: 1. The CDR3 region has the DNA TGCAGCGTAACTAGCGGGACGAACACCGGGGAGCTGTTTTTT. It specifies CSVTSGTNTGELFF.

This clonotype was found a few times. The chain employs TRBV6-5 and TRBJ2-2; no clear D. Trimming shortened V by 4 bases and J by 3 bases, and 15 bases separated the two germline ends. The CDR3 is 16 amino acids. Germline V gene data show CDR1 as MNHEY and CDR2 as SVGAGI. The CDR3 DNA sequence: TGTGCCAGCAGTTTTATCCCCCGAATTGACACCGGGGAGCTGTTTTTT. It yields the protein CASSFIPRIDTGELFF.

This clonotype has a count of ten or more. CDR3 nucleotide sequence: TGTGCCAGCAGTTTACAGGGGAAAGAGACCCAGTACTTC. The encoded protein is CASSLQGKETQYF. The gene calls are TRBV12-3 or TRBV12-4 and TRBJ2-5; D is perhaps TRBD1 (6 bases). V lost 2 bases and J lost 3, with 7 bases in between. The CDR3 runs to 13 residues.

This chain joins TRBV10-3 and TRBJ1-2; no clear D. This CDR3 contains 13 residues. V was trimmed by 4 bases and J by 8 bases, leaving 14 bases between them. Germline CDR1 ENHRY, CDR2 SYGVKD. CDR3 nucleotide sequence: TGTGCCATCAGTGCGGCGACAACCAGCGGCTACACCTTC. Protein: CAISAATTSGYTF.

This clonotype was recorded many times. The chain has TRBV5-6 and TRBJ1-1, with D maybe TRBD1 (6 bases). The V end lost 4 bases, the J end lost 5 bases, and 15 bases lay between the germline ends. The CDR3 covers 14 residues. CDR1 is SGHDT, CDR2 YYEEEE, per germline. CDR3 loop: CASSRAGGGTEAFF. The CDR3, as DNA: TGTGCCAGCAGCCGCGCGGGAGGGGGGACTGAAGCTTTCTTT.

This clonotype was detected a few times. The chain uses TRBV29-1 and TRBJ2-1, with TRBD2 matching over 8 bases. V was clipped by 7 bases and J by 4 bases; unmatched bases: 6. Germline V CDR1 and CDR2: SQVTM, ANQGSEA. CDR3 size: 13 residues. The CDR3 sequence is CSAKAGVYNEQFF. Written as DNA, the CDR3 is TGCAGCGCTAAAGCGGGGGTATACAATGAGCAGTTCTTC.

There are many counts of this clonotype. This chain joins TRBV6-5 and TRBJ2-3; tentative D call: TRBD2 (7 bases). The CDR3 runs to 16 residues. V was clipped by 5 bases and J by 4 bases, with 19 bases between them. Germline V gene sequence: CDR1 MNHEY, CDR2 SVGAGI. CDR3 in amino acids: CASSPLGGGVADTQYF. The DNA of the CDR3 is TGTGCCAGCAGTCCCCTAGGGGGGGGTGTTGCAGATACGCAGTATTTT.

The chain links TRBV7-6 to TRBJ2-7; 10 bases fit TRBD2. Germline-derived CDR1 and CDR2 are SGHVS and FNYEAQ. V shed 5 bases and J 3 bases; nucleotides not matched to a gene: 4. CDR3 length equals 14 residues. CDR3 DNA sequence: TGTGCCAGCAGCAGGACTAGCGGCGGCTACGAGCAGTACTTC. Translated: CASSRTSGGYEQYF.

This clonotype occurred many times. J is TRBJ1-2 and V is TRBV5-6; 12 nucleotides align to TRBD1. The CDR3 consists of 16 residues. The V segment lost 7 bases and the J segment 6 bases; nucleotides outside the gene matches: 13. Germline-derived CDR1 and CDR2 are SGHDT and YYEEEE. The CDR3 sequence: CASGPGQGAQWDGYTF. CDR3 nucleotide sequence: TGTGCCAGCGGACCGGGACAGGGGGCGCAATGGGATGGCTACACCTTC. The full variable domain, in which reference TRBV5-6 and TRBJ1-2 provide the parts outside the CDR3, is DAGVTQSPTHLIKTRGQQVTLRCSPKSGHDTVSWYQQALGQGPQFIFQYYEEEERQRGNFPDRFSGHQFPNYSSELNVNALLLGDSALYLCASGPGQGAQWDGYTFGSGTRLTVV.

This clonotype was detected many times. The chain employs TRBV11-2 and TRBJ1-4; 10 positions agree with TRBD1. V gave up 5 bases and J gave up 4 bases; unmatched junction bases: 4. Per the germline V gene, CDR1 is SGHAT and CDR2 is FQNNGV. The CDR3 is made up of 15 amino acids. This chain's CDR3 is CASSTRTGGNEKLFF. The CDR3 region has the DNA TGTGCCAGCAGCACCCGGACAGGGGGTAATGAAAAACTGTTTTTT.

The chain employs TRBV7-2 and TRBJ2-5, with D perhaps matching TRBD2 (5 bases). Germline loops: CDR1 SGHTA, CDR2 FQGNSA. The CDR3 has 14 amino acids. The V end was cut by 0 bases, the J end by 0 bases, with 5 bases between. CDR3 residues: CASSLAGDQETQYF. Here the CDR3 DNA reads TGTGCCAGCAGCTTAGCGGGAGACCAAGAGACCCAGTACTTC.

The chain uses TRBV3-1 and TRBJ2-3; weak D call: TRBD2 (6 bases). This CDR3 has 17 residues. The germline V and J ends were trimmed by 4 bases and 2 bases, with 19 bases remaining between them. CDR1 is LGHDT, CDR2 YNNKEL, per germline (reference sequence). CDR3 bases: TGTGCCAGCAGCCTCGGTCGCGGCGGGGCCTACACAGATACGCAGTATTTT. Translating gives CASSLGRGGAYTDTQYF.

This clonotype was seen at least ten times. The chain recombines TRBV24-1 with TRBJ1-3; a weak D match, TRBD1 (5 bases). Germline CDR1 reads KGHDR; CDR2 reads SFDVKD. Trimming took off 5 bases at V and 0 bases at J, with 7 bases between the two ends. The CDR3 is 14 residues long. The CDR3 loop is CATSAGGSGNTIYF. CDR3 sequence (DNA): TGTGCCACCAGTGCGGGGGGCTCTGGAAACACCATATATTTT.

This clonotype was counted ten times or more. V gene TRBV5-1 combines with J gene TRBJ2-1; D remains unclear. The V gene lost 4 bases and the J gene lost 0 bases, with 8 bases spanning the gap. The length of the CDR3 is 14 residues. Germline V gene sequence: CDR1 SGHRS, CDR2 YFSETQ. This CDR3 reads CASSDISSYNEQFF. The CDR3 bases are TGCGCCAGCAGCGACATCAGCTCCTACAATGAGCAGTTCTTC. Looking up the rest from reference TRBV5-1 and TRBJ2-1 gives the full variable domain: KAGVTQTPRYLIKTRGQQVTLSCSPISGHRSVSWYQQTPGQGLQFLFEYFSETQRNKGNFPGRFSGRQFSNSRSEMNVSTLELGDSALYLCASSDISSYNEQFFGPGTRLTVL.

Many counts were recorded for this clonotype. The chain combines TRBV20-1 with TRBJ2-7; 8 positions agree with TRBD2. Germline V gene lookup returns CDR1 DFQATT and CDR2 SNEGSKA (reference sequence). The junction had 19 bases not matched to a gene; V was cut back by 8 bases and J by 4 bases. CDR3 length: 16 residues. This CDR3 is CSTTLTRAGAKYEQYF. CDR3 sequence (DNA): TGCAGTACCACCTTGACCCGAGCGGGAGCGAAATACGAGCAGTACTTC.